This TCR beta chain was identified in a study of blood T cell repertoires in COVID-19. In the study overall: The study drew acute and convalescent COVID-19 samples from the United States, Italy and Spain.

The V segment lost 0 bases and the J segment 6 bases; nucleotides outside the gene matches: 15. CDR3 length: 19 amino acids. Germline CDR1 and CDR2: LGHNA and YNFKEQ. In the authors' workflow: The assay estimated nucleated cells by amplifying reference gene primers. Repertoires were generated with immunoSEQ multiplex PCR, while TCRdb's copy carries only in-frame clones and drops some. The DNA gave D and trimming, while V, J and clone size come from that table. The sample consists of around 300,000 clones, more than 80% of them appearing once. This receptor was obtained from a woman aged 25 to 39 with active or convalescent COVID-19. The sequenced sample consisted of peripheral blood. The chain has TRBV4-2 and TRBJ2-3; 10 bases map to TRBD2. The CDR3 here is CASSQDPWVAGGPRDTQYF. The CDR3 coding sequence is TGTGCCAGCAGCCAAGACCCGTGGGTAGCGGGGGGTCCCCGGGATACGCAGTATTTT.